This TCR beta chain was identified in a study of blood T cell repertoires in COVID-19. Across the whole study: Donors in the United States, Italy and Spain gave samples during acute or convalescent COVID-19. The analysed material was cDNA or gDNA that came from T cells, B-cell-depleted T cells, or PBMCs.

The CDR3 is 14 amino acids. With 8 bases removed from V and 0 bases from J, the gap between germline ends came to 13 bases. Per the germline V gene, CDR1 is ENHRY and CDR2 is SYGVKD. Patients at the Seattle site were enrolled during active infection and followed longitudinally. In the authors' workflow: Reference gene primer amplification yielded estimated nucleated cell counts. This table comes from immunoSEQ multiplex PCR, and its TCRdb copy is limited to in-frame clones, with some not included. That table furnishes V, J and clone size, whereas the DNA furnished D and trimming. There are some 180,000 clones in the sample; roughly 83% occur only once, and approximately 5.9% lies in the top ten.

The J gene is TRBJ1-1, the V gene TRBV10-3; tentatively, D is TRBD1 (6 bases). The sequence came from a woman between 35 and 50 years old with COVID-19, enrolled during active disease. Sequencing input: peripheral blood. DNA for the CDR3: TGTGCCATCGGGGGGGGGCCTCTGAACACTGAAGCTTTCTTT. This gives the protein CAIGGGPLNTEAFF.